The rows below give T cell receptor beta chains drawn from one sample of a study of early T cells in non-severe SARS-CoV-2 infection. Using its own MiXCR run on the 5' RACE reads, TCRdb lists one record per CDR3 protein. The sample records around 70,000 distinct CDR3 sequences, roughly 10% being singletons. Sequencing input: whole blood. The receptors stem from an adult who was a healthcare worker with PCR-confirmed SARS-CoV-2 infection or an uninfected control (not recorded which). Each CDR3 is given with its conserved first and last residue.

V gene: TRBV4-1; J gene: TRBJ2-7; CDR3 protein: CASSLLGTGSYEQYF
V gene: TRBV6-1; J gene: TRBJ2-7; CDR3 protein: CASRLSSGPAYERYF
V gene: TRBV6-2/TRBV6-3; J gene: TRBJ2-7; CDR3 protein: CASSLGSLKNYEQYF
V gene: TRBV9; J gene: TRBJ2-5; CDR3 protein: CASSVSKEETQYF
V gene: TRBV11-3; J gene: TRBJ2-1; CDR3 protein: CASRTPGTGGNEQFF
V gene: TRBV5-1; J gene: TRBJ2-5; CDR3 protein: CASRAGLAEETQYF
V gene: TRBV29-1; J gene: TRBJ2-2; CDR3 protein: CSVATRYPNGELFF
V gene: TRBV6-2/TRBV6-3; J gene: TRBJ1-2; CDR3 protein: CASTTGRNYGYTF
V gene: TRBV7-9; J gene: TRBJ2-3; CDR3 protein: CASSVGTVHTDTQYF
V gene: TRBV12-3/TRBV12-4; J gene: TRBJ1-3; CDR3 protein: CASSGEDTIYF
V gene: TRBV7-2; J gene: TRBJ2-1; CDR3 protein: CASSLSSSGHNEQFF
V gene: TRBV6-5; J gene: TRBJ2-5; CDR3 protein: CASSYSYLPSGKETQYF
V gene: TRBV20-1; J gene: TRBJ2-3; CDR3 protein: CSALFGTSGVKDTQYF
V gene: TRBV9; J gene: TRBJ2-5; CDR3 protein: CASSAFLGTQYF
V gene: TRBV10-3; J gene: TRBJ2-3; CDR3 protein: CAISEGTGSTDTQYF
V gene: TRBV6-5; J gene: TRBJ2-7; CDR3 protein: CASSYQGVSYEQYF
V gene: TRBV7-3; J gene: TRBJ2-1; CDR3 protein: CASSLMWSSYNEQFF
V gene: TRBV7-3; J gene: TRBJ2-7; CDR3 protein: CASSFGSSDEQYF
V gene: TRBV28; J gene: TRBJ2-7; CDR3 protein: CASSPGGEQYF
V gene: TRBV29-1; J gene: TRBJ2-7; CDR3 protein: CSVPWPTGLLF
V gene: TRBV7-2; J gene: TRBJ2-1; CDR3 protein: CASSFASREQFF
V gene: TRBV29-1; J gene: TRBJ2-5; CDR3 protein: CSAEPQGEETQYF
V gene: TRBV5-4; J gene: TRBJ2-1; CDR3 protein: CASSLVSGLLSYNEQFF
V gene: TRBV4-3; J gene: TRBJ2-1; CDR3 protein: CASSQDWHRGLYNEQFF
V gene: TRBV12-3/TRBV12-4; J gene: TRBJ2-7; CDR3 protein: CASSFRQSSEQYF
V gene: TRBV29-1; J gene: TRBJ2-5; CDR3 protein: CSVGPGQVRETQYF
V gene: TRBV12-3/TRBV12-4; J gene: TRBJ2-5; CDR3 protein: CASRASGRQETQYF
V gene: TRBV11-2; J gene: TRBJ2-1; CDR3 protein: CASSSAGNRNEQFF
V gene: TRBV12-3/TRBV12-4; J gene: TRBJ2-3; CDR3 protein: CASSFSSRVRTDTQYF
V gene: TRBV28; J gene: TRBJ1-1; CDR3 protein: CASSFPPGANTEAFF
V gene: TRBV5-6; J gene: TRBJ2-3; CDR3 protein: CASSWTGADTQYF
V gene: TRBV12-3/TRBV12-4; J gene: TRBJ2-3; CDR3 protein: CASSSITDTQYF
V gene: TRBV5-1; J gene: TRBJ1-1; CDR3 protein: CASSLFSGDTEAFF
V gene: TRBV29-1; J gene: TRBJ1-2; CDR3 protein: CSVEFGTPYTF
V gene: TRBV4-2; J gene: TRBJ2-7; CDR3 protein: CASSPTSGLRAYEQYF
V gene: TRBV20-1; J gene: TRBJ2-7; CDR3 protein: CSARDNRGAGRKYF
V gene: TRBV7-2; J gene: TRBJ2-7; CDR3 protein: CASSPTLSGSYEQYF
V gene: TRBV2; J gene: TRBJ2-2; CDR3 protein: CASSAGLAGTGELFF
V gene: TRBV11-1; J gene: TRBJ2-3; CDR3 protein: CASSKRGSTDTQYF
V gene: TRBV27; J gene: TRBJ2-1; CDR3 protein: CASRPTSGSRYNEQFF